The clone carrying this T cell receptor beta chain is a singleton in its sample. The antigen remains undetermined. These data belong to a study of shared clonotypes between healthy human individuals. Data came from immunoSEQ multiplex PCR; TCRdb stores just in-frame clones and leaves some out. The data hold some 360,000 clones, with 70% to 75% observed a single time. Study-wide findings and caveats: Among a handful of donors, roughly 5% of naive CD4 clonotypes were found in common.

Germline trimming cut 2 bases from V and 4 bases from J; bases unmatched to any gene: 12. CDR1 is SGHNT and CDR2 is YYREEE in the germline V gene (reference sequence). The CDR3 is made up of 18 amino acids. The clonotype was recovered from a man in his thirties or forties in good health. V is TRBV5-4 and J is TRBJ2-3; 11 bases are shared with TRBD1. Sequenced material: memory CD4+ T cells sorted from blood. The subset denotes: CD45RA-negative fraction. CDR3 nucleotides: TGTGCCAGCAGCTTAGGGACAGGGGGAATCCTGACGGCAGATACGCAGTATTTT. This codes for CASSLGTGGILTADTQYF.